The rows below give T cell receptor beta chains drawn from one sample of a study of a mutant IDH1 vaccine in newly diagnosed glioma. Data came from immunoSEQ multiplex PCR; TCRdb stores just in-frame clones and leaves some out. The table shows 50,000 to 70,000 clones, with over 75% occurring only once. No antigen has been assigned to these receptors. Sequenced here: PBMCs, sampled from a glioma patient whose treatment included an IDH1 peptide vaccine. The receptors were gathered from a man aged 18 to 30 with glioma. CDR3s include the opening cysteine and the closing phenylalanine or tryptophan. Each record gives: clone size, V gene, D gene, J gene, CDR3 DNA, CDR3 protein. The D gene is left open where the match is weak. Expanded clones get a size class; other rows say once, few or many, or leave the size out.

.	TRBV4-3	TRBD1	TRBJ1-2	TGCGCCAGCAGCCAAGACTGGACAGGGGGCAGATATGGCTACACCTTC	CASSQDWTGGRYGYTF
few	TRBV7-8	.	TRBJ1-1	TGTGCCAGCAGCCCGTTTGCTGGAGAGGGAGCTTTCTTT	CASSPFAGEGAFF
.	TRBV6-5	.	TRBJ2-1	TGTGCCAGCAGTTATACCGGGACCCGCAATGAGCAGTTCTTC	CASSYTGTRNEQFF
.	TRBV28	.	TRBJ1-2	TGTGCCACCAACCGGGGCTATGGCTACACCTTC	CATNRGYGYTF
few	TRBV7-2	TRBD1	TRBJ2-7	TGTGCCAGCAGCGGGGACAGCCAAGTCTACGAGCAGTACTTC	CASSGDSQVYEQYF
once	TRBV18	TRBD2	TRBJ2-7	TGTGCCAGCTCACCTAGGGGACTAGCGGGATTCGAGCAGTACTTC	CASSPRGLAGFEQYF
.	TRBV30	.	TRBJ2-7	TGTGCCTGGAGACCGGGACACCTCACCCGCGAGCAGTACTTC	CAWRPGHLTREQYF
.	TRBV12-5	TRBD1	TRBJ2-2	TGTGCTAGTGGCCTCAGGGGGCCCCAGGACACCGGGGAGCTGTTTTTT	CASGLRGPQDTGELFF
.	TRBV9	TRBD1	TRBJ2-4	TGTGCCAGCAGCGTTGACAGGGGCCTAGCCAAAAACATTCAGTACTTC	CASSVDRGLAKNIQYF
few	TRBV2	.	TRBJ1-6	TGTGCCAGCAGTGCGACGGGACTTACTAATTCACCCCTCCACTTT	CASSATGLTNSPLHF
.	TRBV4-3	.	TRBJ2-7	TGCGCCAGCAGCCAAGATTCGCGCGGGGATGCCTACGAGCAGTACTTC	CASSQDSRGDAYEQYF
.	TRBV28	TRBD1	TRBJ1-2	TGTGCCAGCAGTCAGTCAGGGGGCCTGCGTGGCTACACCTTC	CASSQSGGLRGYTF
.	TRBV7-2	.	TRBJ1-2	TGTGCCAGCAGCTTGGGGGGGGCGCGGGGCTACACCTTC	CASSLGGARGYTF
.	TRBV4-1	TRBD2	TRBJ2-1	TGCGCCAGCAGCCAAGACAGCGGGGGGGCTGGGAATGAGCAGTTCTTC	CASSQDSGGAGNEQFF
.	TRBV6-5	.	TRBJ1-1	TGTGCCAGCAGCCCAGCAAACACTGAAGCTTTCTTT	CASSPANTEAFF
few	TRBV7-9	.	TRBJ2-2	TGTGCCAGCAGCGACGGTACCGGGGAGCTGTTTTTT	CASSDGTGELFF
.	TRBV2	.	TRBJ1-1	TGTGCCAGCAGTGAAGGGCGAGGACAGTCCCGGGGTGCTTTCTTT	CASSEGRGQSRGAFF
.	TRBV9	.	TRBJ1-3	TGTGCCAGCAGCGTAGCTGGGGCCTCCTTCTCTGGAAACACCATATATTTT	CASSVAGASFSGNTIYF
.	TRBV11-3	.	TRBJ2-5	TGTGCCAGCAGCTTAGGGGCGGGCCTCCAAGAGACCCAGTACTTC	CASSLGAGLQETQYF
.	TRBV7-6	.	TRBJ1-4	TGTGCCAGCAACCGAGGGGGGAGTGAAAAACTGTTTTTT	CASNRGGSEKLFF
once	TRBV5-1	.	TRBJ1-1	TGCGCCAGCAGCCAAACGGCGAACACTGAAGCTTTCTTT	CASSQTANTEAFF
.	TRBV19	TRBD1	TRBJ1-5	TGTGCCAGTAGTTCTGGTTGGGGGACAGGAAATCAGCCCCAGCATTTT	CASSSGWGTGNQPQHF
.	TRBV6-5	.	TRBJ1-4	TGTGCCAGCAGTTACACGGGAACAACTAATGAAAAACTGTTTTTT	CASSYTGTTNEKLFF
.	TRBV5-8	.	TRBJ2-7	TGTGCCAGCAGTATTACAGGATCCACCTACGAGCAGTACTTC	CASSITGSTYEQYF
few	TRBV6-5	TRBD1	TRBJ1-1	TGTGCCAGCAGTCTCACAGGGGGCTTGGATGCTTTCTTT	CASSLTGGLDAFF
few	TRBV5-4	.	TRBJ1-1	TGTGCCAGCAGCTTGGAACGGTTTAACACTGAAGCTTTCTTT	CASSLERFNTEAFF
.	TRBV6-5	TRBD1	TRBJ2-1	TGTGCCAGCAGTTACTACGGGACAGGGACGTTCAATGAGCAGTTCTTC	CASSYYGTGTFNEQFF
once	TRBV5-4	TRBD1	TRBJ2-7	TGTGCCAGCAGTACCGGGACAGGTCCCTACGAGCAGTACTTC	CASSTGTGPYEQYF
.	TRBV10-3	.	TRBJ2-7	TGTGCCATCAGTGAAGGGGTAAGCTCCTACGAGCAGTACTTC	CAISEGVSSYEQYF
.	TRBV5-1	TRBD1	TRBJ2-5	TGCGCCAGCAGCTTAAAACGGGGCAGGGGGCAAGAGACCCAGTACTTC	CASSLKRGRGQETQYF
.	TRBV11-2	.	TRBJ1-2	TGTGCCAGCAGCTCAGACAGCGCCTATGGCTACACCTTC	CASSSDSAYGYTF
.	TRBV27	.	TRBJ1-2	TGTGCCAGCAGACGGGGAGGGATCGGTGGCTACACCTTC	CASRRGGIGGYTF
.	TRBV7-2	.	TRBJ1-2	TGTGCCAGCAGCTTAGTCGGAGGGGGAGATGGCTACACCTTC	CASSLVGGGDGYTF
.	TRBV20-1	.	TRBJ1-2	TGCAGTGCTAGATACTATGGCTACACCTTC	CSARYYGYTF
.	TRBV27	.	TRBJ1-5	TGTGCCAGCAGTTGGGGGACAAGTAATCAGCCCCAGCATTTT	CASSWGTSNQPQHF
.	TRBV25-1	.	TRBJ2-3	TGTGCCAGCAGGAAGGGGGCTGGAGGGACGCAGTATTTT	CASRKGAGGTQYF
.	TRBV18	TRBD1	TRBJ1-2	TGTGCCAGCTCACCATCTGGAGACAGGGATGACTATGGCTACACCTTC	CASSPSGDRDDYGYTF
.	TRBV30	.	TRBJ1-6	TGTGCCTGGAGTCCTCCCGGGACCGCGGCCCTCCACTTT	CAWSPPGTAALHF
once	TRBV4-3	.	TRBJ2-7	TGCGCCAGCAGCCCTTCCGGGAAATACTACGAGCAGTACTTC	CASSPSGKYYEQYF
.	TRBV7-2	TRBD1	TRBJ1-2	TGTGCCAGCAGCTCATTCGACAGGGCCGCCCTTTATGGCTACACCTTC	CASSSFDRAALYGYTF
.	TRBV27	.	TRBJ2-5	TGTGCCAGCAGTTTATTTCTGGGGGTGGGAGAGACCCAGTACTTC	CASSLFLGVGETQYF
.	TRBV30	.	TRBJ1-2	TGTGCCTGGAGTCCAACTCTCAAGCCGGGGTTCTATGGCTACACCTTC	CAWSPTLKPGFYGYTF
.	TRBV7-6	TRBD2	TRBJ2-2	TGTGCCAGCAGCTTGGGACTAGCGGGAGCGGGCGGCACCGGGGAGCTGTTTTTT	CASSLGLAGAGGTGELFF
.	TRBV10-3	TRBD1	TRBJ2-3	TGTGCCACTATACAGGGGAGCACAGATACGCAGTATTTT	CATIQGSTDTQYF
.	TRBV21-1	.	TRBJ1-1	TGTGCCAGCAGCAAAGGTCGCAGATCTCCCTATATGAACACTGAAGCTTTCTTT	CASSKGRRSPYMNTEAFF
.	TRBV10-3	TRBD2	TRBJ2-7	TGTGCCATCAGGAGAGCGGGAGGGTTTACCTACGAGCAGTACTTC	CAIRRAGGFTYEQYF
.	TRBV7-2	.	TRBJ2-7	TGTGCCAGCAGCTTAGCGCTACAGAGCCCATCTGGGGAGCAGTACTTC	CASSLALQSPSGEQYF
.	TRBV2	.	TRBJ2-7	TGTGCCAGCAGGGGGTGGGGGGAGACCTACGAGCAGTACTTC	CASRGWGETYEQYF
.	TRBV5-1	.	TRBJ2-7	TGCGCCAGCAGCTTGGTGGGAGGAAGGGAGCAGTACTTC	CASSLVGGREQYF
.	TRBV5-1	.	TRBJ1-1	TGCGCCAGCAGCCTGGTAGGGCCCACTGAAGCTTTCTTT	CASSLVGPTEAFF
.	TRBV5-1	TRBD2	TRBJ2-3	TGCGCCAGCAGGCCGAGACTAGCGGGACACACAGATACGCAGTATTTT	CASRPRLAGHTDTQYF